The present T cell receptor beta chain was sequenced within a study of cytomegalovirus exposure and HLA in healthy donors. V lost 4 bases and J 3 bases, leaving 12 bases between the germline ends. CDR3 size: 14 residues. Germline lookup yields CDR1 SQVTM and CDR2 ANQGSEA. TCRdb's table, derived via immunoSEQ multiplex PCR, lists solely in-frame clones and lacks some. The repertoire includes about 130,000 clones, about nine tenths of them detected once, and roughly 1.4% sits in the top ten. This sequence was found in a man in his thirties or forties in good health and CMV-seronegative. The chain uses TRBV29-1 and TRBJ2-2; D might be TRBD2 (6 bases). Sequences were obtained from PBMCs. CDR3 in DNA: TGCAGCGTTGTGGGAGGAATCGACACCGGGGAGCTGTTTTTT. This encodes CSVVGGIDTGELFF.